The source of this T cell receptor (beta chain) is a study of siplizumab effects on memory and regulatory T cells. About this clone itself: The antigen is unknown.

Germline trimming cut 7 bases from V and 3 bases from J; bases unmatched to any gene: 4. Per germline, CDR1 SQVTM and CDR2 ANQGSEA. The CDR3 extends over 13 amino acids. TCRdb keeps only in-frame clones here, not all; method: immunoSEQ multiplex PCR. The sample lists 99,000 or so clones, roughly 91% seen once, with 0.25% to 0.35% in the top ten. General study findings and limits: The naive T cell population seemed more diverse than memory cells and seemed a major contributor to the alloresponse. Roughly 75-97% of proliferating clones (CD4+ or CD8+) could not be assigned a naive or memory phenotype. Treg origin accounted for an average of around 67% of mappable alloreactive CD4+ clones with siplizumab and roughly 25% in controls.

This chain connects TRBV29-1 to TRBJ1-2; TRBD1 matches at 11 bases. This sequence was found in a human donor in good health. The sequencing input was CD4+ T cells sorted from blood. The CDR3 region has the DNA TGCAGCGCCCGGACAGGGGGCGACTATGGCTACACCTTC. Its translation is CSARTGGDYGYTF.